The next 30 T cell receptor beta chains were all read from a single sample in a study of memory B cells and T cells in multiple sclerosis. After stimulus-free culture, autoproliferating CFSE-dim and non-proliferating CFSE-high T cells were sequenced separately. Pooled replicate wells came from approximately 51 million CFSE-labeled PBMCs cultured approximately 7 days without stimulus. Generated by immunoSEQ multiplex PCR, the TCRdb table keeps only in-frame clones and is missing some. Here the sample spans approximately 47,000 clones, over 75% being singletons. No cognate antigen is known for these TCRs. The sample taken for sequencing was PBMCs from blood kept in culture. The receptors were sampled from a human donor with multiple sclerosis.

The table lists this clone with a few counts. CDR3 loop: CASSPTATFSYEQYF. The CDR3 DNA sequence: TGTGCCAGCTCGCCGACAGCGACCTTCTCCTACGAGCAGTACTTC. V gene TRBV18 combines with J gene TRBJ2-7; D is possibly TRBD1 (5 bases). CDR1 and CDR2 (germline): KGHSH, LQKENI. V was trimmed by 6 bases and J by 0 bases, leaving 15 bases between them. The CDR3 sequence is 15 residues long.

This chain joins TRBV30 and TRBJ1-4; a possible D gene is TRBD1 (6 bases). Germline CDR1 GTSNPN, CDR2 SVGIG (reference sequence). V lost 3 bases and J lost 6, with 11 bases in between. This CDR3 region has 13 residues. As DNA, the CDR3 is TGTGCCTGGAGCCGCAGGGGACATGAAAAACTGTTTTTT. Translating it yields CAWSRRGHEKLFF.

The chain is built from TRBV5-1 and TRBJ1-2, with no clear D. This CDR3 comprises 15 residues. V gave up 1 base and J gave up 8 bases, with 18 bases separating them. Looked up from germline, CDR1 is SGHRS and CDR2 is YFSETQ. CDR3 nucleotides: TGCGCCAGCAGCTTGTTGTCCGTCTTCTCGGAGGGCTACACCTTC. Amino acid sequence: CASSLLSVFSEGYTF.

The chain couples TRBV10-3 to TRBJ1-2; 8 bases are a match to TRBD1. V was pared by 2 bases and J by 0 bases, with 5 bases of the junction left unmatched. The CDR3 extends over 16 amino acids. Germline CDR1 reads ENHRY; CDR2 reads SYGVKD. Here the CDR3 DNA reads TGTGCCATCAGTGAGACAGGGGGATCGACTAACTATGGCTACACCTTC. This encodes CAISETGGSTNYGYTF.

The CDR3 sequence: CASSWGSYEQYF. The CDR3, as DNA: TGTGCCAGCAGTTGGGGCAGCTACGAGCAGTACTTC. The J gene is TRBJ2-7, the V gene TRBV28, with D possibly being TRBD1 (5 bases). The CDR3 totals 12 residues. Germline values: CDR1 MDHEN, CDR2 SYDVKM. The V and J ends lost 4 bases and 3 bases respectively, with 7 bases between them. Looking up the rest from reference TRBV28 and TRBJ2-7 gives the full variable domain: DVKVTQSSRYLVKRTGEKVFLECVQDMDHENMFWYRQDPGLGLRLIYFSYDVKMKEKGDIPEGYSVSREKKERFSLILESASTNQTSMYLCASSWGSYEQYFGPGTRLTVT.

The rearrangement joins TRBV18 to TRBJ1-2; TRBD1 is a possible D gene (6 bases). CDR3 length: 15 residues. Per germline, CDR1 KGHSH and CDR2 LQKENI. Trimming took 6 bases from V and 4 from J, leaving 18 bases between them. For the CDR3, the DNA is TGTGCCAGCTCGACCAGAGACCAGGGGCTCTATGGCTACACCTTC. This codes for CASSTRDQGLYGYTF.

This chain connects TRBV5-6 to TRBJ1-6; no definite D call. Per germline, CDR1 SGHDT and CDR2 YYEEEE. The CDR3 covers 13 residues. V was trimmed by 8 bases and J by 10 bases, leaving 16 bases between them. The CDR3 nucleotides read TGTGCCAGTACGGTCACGGTAGGCTCACCCCTCCACTTT. This encodes CASTVTVGSPLHF.

Note on this clone: Additional DNA sequences in this sample encode the identical CDR3. The chain joins TRBV21-1 to TRBJ1-1. TRBV21-1 is given as a pseudogene. The CDR3 length is 14 residues. CDR3 protein: CASSPVGGSTEAFF. The CDR3, as DNA: TGTGCCAGCAGCCCCGTCGGAGGCAGCACTGAAGCTTTCTTT.

V gene TRBV18 combines with J gene TRBJ1-5; no reliable D call. There are 15 residues in the CDR3. The V end lost 3 bases, the J end lost 5 bases, and 14 bases lay between the germline ends. Germline lookup yields CDR1 KGHSH and CDR2 LQKENI. CDR3 residues: CASSPASLRDQPQHF. The CDR3 DNA reads as TGTGCCAGCTCACCCGCTAGCTTGCGTGATCAGCCCCAGCATTTT.

The J gene is TRBJ1-1, the V gene TRBV4-3; TRBD1 might be the D (5 bases). The germline V gene encodes CDR1 LGHNA and CDR2 YSLEER. The CDR3 is 17 amino acids. Trimming left V 0 bases short and J 0 bases short, with 14 bases between. Here the CDR3 reads CASSQDLGDIMNTEAFF. CDR3 in DNA: TGCGCCAGCAGCCAAGATTTAGGGGATATAATGAACACTGAAGCTTTCTTT.

The J gene is TRBJ1-5, the V gene TRBV9; the D gene is possibly TRBD1 (5 bases). The CDR3 spans 14 residues. Germline-derived CDR1 and CDR2 are SGDLS and YYNGEE. Trimming left V 0 bases short and J 7 bases short, with 11 bases between. The CDR3 nucleotides read TGTGCCAGCAGCGTAGGGGCAGGGAAACAGCCCCAGCATTTT. This translates into CASSVGAGKQPQHF.

The chain links TRBV7-9 to TRBJ1-3, with D unresolved. V lost 2 bases and J 8 bases, leaving 4 bases between the germline ends. CDR1 and CDR2 (germline): SEHNR, FQNEAQ (reference sequence). This CDR3 contains 11 residues. CDR3 protein: CASSLSDTIYF. CDR3 DNA sequence: TGTGCCAGCAGCTTATCGGACACCATATATTTT. The whole variable domain, filled in from reference TRBV7-9 and TRBJ1-3, reads DTGVSQNPRHKITKRGQNVTFRCDPISEHNRLYWYRQTLGQGPEFLTYFQNEAQLEKSRLLSDRFSAERPKGSFSTLEIQRTEQGDSAMYLCASSLSDTIYFGEGSWLTVV.

This chain uses TRBV5-1 with TRBJ2-7, with D possibly matching TRBD1 (6 bases). Germline V gene lookup returns CDR1 SGHRS and CDR2 YFSETQ. The ends were cut back, 0 bases at V and 6 bases at J, with 13 bases in the middle. The CDR3 totals 14 residues. Written as DNA, the CDR3 is TGCGCCAGCAGCTTGGCACAGGGAGATCGCGAGCAGTACTTC. Amino acid sequence: CASSLAQGDREQYF.

This clone was counted a few times. V gene TRBV28 combines with J gene TRBJ1-3; 8 bases agree with TRBD1. This CDR3 spans 16 amino acids. In germline, CDR1 is MDHEN, CDR2 SYDVKM. V shed 7 bases, J shed 3 bases, and the junction held 11 bases outside the gene matches. As DNA, the CDR3 is TGTGCCAGCATTCCCTACACAGGGGGAGTTGGAAACACCATATATTTT. Translating gives CASIPYTGGVGNTIYF.

This clone was seen only a few times. This rearrangement joins TRBV6-1 to TRBJ2-1; 8 positions match TRBD2. Per germline, CDR1 MNHNS and CDR2 SASEGT. CDR3 length: 14 amino acids. Trimming cost V 5 bases and J 7 bases; bases outside gene matches: 7. The CDR3 nucleotides read TGTGCCAGCAGTCCCCCTGTAGCGGGGAATGAGCAGTTCTTC. It yields the protein CASSPPVAGNEQFF.

V is TRBV10-1 and J is TRBJ1-1; D is possibly TRBD1 (5 bases). The germline V gene has CDR1 WNHNN and CDR2 SYGVQD (reference sequence). This CDR3 has 14 amino acids. The V and J ends lost 10 bases and 0 bases respectively, with 15 bases between them. CDR3 in amino acids: CANRRTSMNTEAFF. The CDR3 bases are TGCGCCAACCGTCGGACATCTATGAACACTGAAGCTTTCTTT.

The chain joins TRBV9 to TRBJ2-1; either TRBD1 or TRBD2 may fit D (5 bases each). The germline V gene encodes CDR1 SGDLS and CDR2 YYNGEE. This CDR3 spans 15 amino acids. Trimming took 1 base from V and 2 from J, leaving 10 bases between them. Here the CDR3 DNA reads TGTGCCAGCAGCGTAAATACGGGACCCTACAATGAGCAGTTCTTC. Translating it yields CASSVNTGPYNEQFF. The complete variable domain, with remaining parts taken from reference TRBV9 and TRBJ2-1, reads DSGVTQTPKHLITATGQRVTLRCSPRSGDLSVYWYQQSLDQGLQFLIQYYNGEERAKGNILERFSAQQFPDLHSELNLSSLELGDSALYFCASSVNTGPYNEQFFGPGTRLTVL.

The chain uses TRBV30 and TRBJ1-1; D not resolved. The CDR3 is made up of 11 amino acids. Germline CDR1 is GTSNPN and CDR2 is SVGIG (reference sequence). Trimming left V 5 bases short and J 6 bases short, with 10 bases between. The CDR3 region is CAWQGMAEAFF. DNA of the CDR3: TGTGCCTGGCAAGGGATGGCTGAAGCTTTCTTT.

The chain recombines TRBV19 with TRBJ2-6; D unresolved. Per the germline V gene, CDR1 is LNHDA and CDR2 is SQIVND (reference sequence). This CDR3 spans 15 amino acids. V was clipped by 6 bases and J by 0 bases, with 9 bases between them. CDR3 protein: CASSPGSSGANVLTF. CDR3 DNA sequence: TGTGCCAGTAGCCCCGGAAGCTCTGGGGCCAACGTCCTGACTTTC.

The J gene is TRBJ2-1, the V gene TRBV9; perhaps TRBD2 as D (7 bases). V lost 0 bases, J lost 5 bases, and 21 bases lay in between. CDR3 length equals 18 residues. The germline CDR1 and CDR2 sequences are SGDLS and YYNGEE. The CDR3 bases are TGTGCCAGCAGCGTAGTAGGGGGGGCTAGAAGCCCGAACAATGAGCAGTTCTTC. Amino acid sequence: CASSVVGGARSPNNEQFF.

This clone was picked up one time. V gene TRBV27 combines with J gene TRBJ2-7; 11 bases are a match to TRBD2. The V and J ends lost 6 bases and 3 bases, in that order; junction bases with no gene match: 4. Germline lookup yields CDR1 MNHEY and CDR2 SMNVEV (reference sequence). This CDR3 comprises 14 residues. CDR3 region: CASRRLAGGYEQYF. Here the CDR3 DNA reads TGTGCCAGCAGACGCCTAGCGGGGGGCTACGAGCAGTACTTC.

The chain joins TRBV29-1 to TRBJ1-5; the match to TRBD1 covers 7 bases. Germline values: CDR1 SQVTM, CDR2 ANQGSEA. V was clipped by 4 bases and J by 1 base; unmatched bases: 1. The CDR3 loop spans 13 amino acids. The CDR3 sequence is CSVGQGSNQPQHF. Written as DNA, the CDR3 is TGCAGCGTTGGACAGGGAAGCAATCAGCCCCAGCATTTT. The variable domain in full, completed from reference TRBV29-1 and TRBJ1-5, reads SAVISQKPSRDICQRGTSLTIQCQVDSQVTMMFWYRQQPGQSLTLIATANQGSEATYESGFVIDKFPISRPNLTFSTLTVSNMSPEDSSIYLCSVGQGSNQPQHFGDGTRLSIL.

This chain links TRBV21-1 with TRBJ2-5. TRBV21-1 is a listed pseudogene. This CDR3 region has 15 residues. CDR3 nucleotides: TGTGCCAGGACCAAAGACTCGGGCTTAGGGAAGACCCAGTACTTC. Protein: CARTKDSGLGKTQYF.

J is TRBJ1-2 and V is TRBV6-5, with D perhaps TRBD1 (5 bases). V was trimmed by 0 bases and J by 4 bases, leaving 9 bases between them. The V gene's germline CDR1 is MNHEY and CDR2 SVGAGI. CDR3 size: 14 residues. This chain's CDR3 is CASSYSRQFYGYTF. The DNA of the CDR3 is TGTGCCAGCAGTTACTCGAGACAGTTCTATGGCTACACCTTC.

This chain uses TRBV20-1 with TRBJ2-1; D is unclear. Trimming left V 1 base short and J 8 bases short, with 6 bases between. Per germline, CDR1 DFQATT and CDR2 SNEGSKA (reference sequence). CDR3 length equals 11 residues. CDR3 bases: TGCAGTGCTAGAGGGGTTTATGAGCAGTTCTTC. Amino acid sequence: CSARGVYEQFF.

This chain links TRBV11-2 with TRBJ2-3; D ambiguous. Trimming cost V 1 base and J 4 bases, with 9 bases left between them. The germline gives CDR1 SGHAT, CDR2 FQNNGV. The CDR3 contains 14 residues. CDR3 sequence: CASSLVRVADTQYF. CDR3 nucleotide sequence: TGTGCCAGCAGCTTAGTACGTGTGGCAGATACGCAGTATTTT.

CDR3 bases: TGCGCCAGCATTTGGGGGAAGTACTTC. Encoded protein: CASIWGKYF. The chain carries TRBV4-3 and TRBJ2-5; either TRBD1 or TRBD2 may fit D (5 bases each). The V gene's germline CDR1 is LGHNA and CDR2 YSLEER. The CDR3 spans 9 residues. V was pared by 7 bases and J by 12 bases, with 9 bases between.

This clone came up once. This chain links TRBV6-6 with TRBJ2-7; the D call may be TRBD1 or TRBD2 (5 bases each). The germline CDR1 and CDR2 sequences are MNHNY and SVGAGI (reference sequence). The CDR3 is 14 amino acids. V was shortened by 5 bases and J by 1 base, with 12 bases between the two germline ends. CDR3 residues: CASSQGRRSYEQYF. CDR3 nucleotides: TGTGCCAGCAGTCAGGGACGCCGGTCCTACGAGCAGTACTTC.

This chain connects TRBV9 to TRBJ1-2; possible D gene TRBD1, 6 bases. The CDR3 length is 12 residues. The germline gives CDR1 SGDLS, CDR2 YYNGEE. V dropped 6 bases and J dropped 8 bases, with 14 bases sitting between them. CDR3 residues: CASNRQAGGYTF. Here the CDR3 DNA reads TGTGCCAGCAACCGACAGGCGGGAGGCTACACCTTC.

V is TRBV11-3 and J is TRBJ2-7, with TRBD1 as a possible D gene (6 bases). Per germline, CDR1 SGHNT and CDR2 YENEEA. CDR3 length equals 14 residues. V was pared by 5 bases and J by 0 bases, with 11 bases between. The CDR3: CASSSRDTSYEQYF. The DNA for the CDR3 is TGTGCCAGCAGCAGTCGGGACACCTCCTACGAGCAGTACTTC.